This T cell receptor beta chain was retrieved from a study of patients and donors after allogeneic stem cell transplantation. Via MiXCR, TCRdb re-called the RT-PCR reads, giving one row per CDR3 protein. The table lists about 150,000 distinct CDR3 sequences, about a third of them singletons. Germline V gives CDR1 MNHEY, CDR2 SVGEGT. V shed 5 bases and J shed 1 base, with 11 bases lying between them. This CDR3 is 15 amino acids long. This clonotype was seen only a few times. J is TRBJ2-2 and V is TRBV6-2 or TRBV6-3; tentatively, D is TRBD1 (6 bases). The origin of this receptor is a human donor who was either an allogeneic HSCT recipient or a stem cell or donor lymphocyte infusion donor (not recorded which). It is not recorded whose cells these are; they may come from a transplant donor. The sequenced sample was blood, either unsorted or a sorted T cell fraction (not recorded which). This chain's CDR3 is CASSHRALNTGELFF. Here the CDR3 DNA reads TGTGCCAGCAGTCACAGGGCACTGAACACCGGGGAGCTGTTTTTT.